This paragraph reports one TCR beta chain. As handled by the study authors: Reference gene primer amplification gave nucleated cell count estimates. Here immunoSEQ multiplex PCR was the method, and the copy in TCRdb shows in-frame clones only, minus some. V and J calls and clone size are those listed in that table; D and trimming were worked out from the DNA. The table includes about 140,000 clones, about four fifths detected once. This entry is derived from a study of blood T cell repertoires in COVID-19. Overall study context: Samples came from the United States, Italy and Spain, spanning acute and convalescent COVID-19. T cells, B-cell-depleted T cells, or PBMCs supplied cDNA or gDNA.

J was trimmed by 6 bases and V by 4 bases; bases with no gene match: 6. This CDR3 is built from 16 residues. Germline CDR1 SGHNT, CDR2 YYREEE (reference sequence). The source is a human donor in a cohort sampled during active COVID-19. What was sequenced was peripheral blood. The chain carries TRBV5-4 and TRBJ2-3, with 15 positions matching TRBD2. The DNA for the CDR3 is TGTGCCAGCAGCCTGGGACTAGCGGGGGGAACGGATACGCAGTATTTT. Amino acid sequence: CASSLGLAGGTDTQYF.